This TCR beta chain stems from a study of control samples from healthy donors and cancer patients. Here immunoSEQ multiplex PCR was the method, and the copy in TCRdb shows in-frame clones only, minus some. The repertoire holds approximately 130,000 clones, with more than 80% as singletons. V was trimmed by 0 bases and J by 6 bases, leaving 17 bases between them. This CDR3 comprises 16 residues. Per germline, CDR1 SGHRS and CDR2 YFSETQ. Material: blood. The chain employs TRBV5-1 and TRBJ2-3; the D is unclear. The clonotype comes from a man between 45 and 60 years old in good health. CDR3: CASSLAQVSLSDTQYF. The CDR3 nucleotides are TGCGCCAGCAGCTTGGCCCAAGTCAGTTTGTCGGATACGCAGTATTTT.